Listed here are 13 T cell receptor beta chains from one sample, sequenced in a study of T cell responses to AZD1222 COVID-19 vaccine. Sequencing was performed with immunoSEQ multiplex PCR; in TCRdb, only in-frame clones are kept and a portion is missing. The sample gives 200,000 to 250,000 clones, around 94% of which show up once; around 1.5% is in the top ten. The sample here was peripheral blood, taken 28 days after the second dose of the MenACWY control vaccine. These receptors all come from an adult who received the MenACWY meningococcal vaccine as a control.

This rearrangement joins TRBV20-1 to TRBJ2-7, with a weak D call TRBD1 (5 bases). The CDR3 contains 11 residues. V lost 6 bases and J lost 5, with 11 bases in between. Per germline, CDR1 DFQATT and CDR2 SNEGSKA (reference sequence). The CDR3 region is CSAPTDHEQYF. In DNA, the CDR3 is TGCAGTGCGCCGACAGACCACGAGCAGTACTTC.

The rearrangement joins TRBV13 to TRBJ2-2; 16 bases are shared with TRBD2. After removal of 5 bases from V and 6 bases from J, the junction contained 12 bases not matched to a gene. Germline V gives CDR1 PRHDT, CDR2 FYEKMQ (reference sequence). This CDR3 comprises 19 residues. This CDR3 is CASSHGQIGTSGRAGELFF. In DNA form, the CDR3 reads TGTGCCAGCAGCCATGGACAGATCGGGACTAGCGGGAGGGCCGGGGAGCTGTTTTTT.

The genes are TRBV28 and TRBJ1-4; TRBD1 matches 7 bases. With 6 bases clipped from V and 9 bases from J, the junction kept 10 bases outside the gene matches. This CDR3 contains 14 residues. Germline CDR1 MDHEN, CDR2 SYDVKM. CDR3 DNA: TGTGCCAGCAGCCCTCAGGGGGGTGTTAAAAAACTGTTTTTT. Amino acids: CASSPQGGVKKLFF.

V gene TRBV4-1 combines with J gene TRBJ1-4; D ambiguous. From germline, CDR1 is MGHRA and CDR2 YSYEKL. The length of the CDR3 is 12 residues. V was trimmed by 0 bases and J by 10 bases, leaving 6 bases between them. The CDR3 reads CASSQDKRKLFF. In DNA, the CDR3 is TGCGCCAGCAGCCAAGATAAGAGAAAACTGTTTTTT.

V gene TRBV30 combines with J gene TRBJ1-2; D remains unclear. V shed 1 base and J shed 4 bases, with 13 bases lying between them. Germline CDR1 GTSNPN, CDR2 SVGIG (reference sequence). CDR3 size: 14 residues. In nucleotides, the CDR3 is TGTGCCTGGAGTGCTACTCGTTCTACCTATGGCTACACCTTC. Protein product: CAWSATRSTYGYTF.

The V gene is TRBV5-4, the J gene TRBJ2-5; D unclear. Germline values: CDR1 SGHNT, CDR2 YYREEE (reference sequence). The CDR3 totals 13 residues. Trimming shortened V by 2 bases and J by 3 bases, and 8 bases separated the two germline ends. In DNA, the CDR3 is TGTGCCAGCAGCTTAAGGGTAAAAGAGACCCAGTACTTC. Translated: CASSLRVKETQYF.

The V and J genes are TRBV7-3 and TRBJ2-3; 10 nucleotides align to TRBD2. The CDR3 contains 17 residues. From germline, CDR1 is SGHTA and CDR2 FQGTGA. With V trimmed by 0 bases and J by 4 bases, 7 bases remained unmatched. The CDR3 DNA is TGTGCCAGCAGCTTAACGGGAGCGGGGGGGCCCCCAGATACGCAGTATTTT. Translated: CASSLTGAGGPPDTQYF.

The gene calls are TRBV18 and TRBJ1-4; D is uncertain. The V and J ends lost 3 bases and 1 base respectively, with 12 bases between them. The germline CDR1 and CDR2 sequences are KGHSH and LQKENI. This CDR3 comprises 16 residues. The CDR3 sequence is CASSPSGGLTNEKLFF. The CDR3 DNA is TGTGCCAGCTCACCCAGTGGAGGGCTAACTAATGAAAAACTGTTTTTT.

The rearrangement uses TRBV1 and TRBJ2-7. TRBV1 has pseudogene status. The CDR3 is 9 residues long. CDR3 amino acids: CTMSYEQYF. The CDR3 DNA reads as TGCACCATGTCCTACGAGCAGTACTTC.

The J gene is TRBJ2-1, the V gene TRBV4-2, with D possibly matching TRBD2 (5 bases). The CDR3 extends over 13 amino acids. Trimming removed 1 base from V and 14 bases from J, with 15 bases in between. Germline values: CDR1 LGHNA, CDR2 YNFKEQ. CDR3 region: CASSQGSGAGEFF. CDR3 bases: TGTGCCAGCAGCCAAGGCAGCGGCGCGGGTGAGTTCTTC.

The chain couples TRBV5-1 to TRBJ2-1; TRBD2 aligns across 8 bases. J gave up 2 bases and V 1 base, and 2 bases lay outside the gene matches. Looked up from germline, CDR1 is SGHRS and CDR2 is YFSETQ. The CDR3 is made up of 15 amino acids. CDR3 DNA: TGCGCCAGCAGCTTGCGGGAGGGTGCCTACAATGAGCAGTTCTTC. This translates into CASSLREGAYNEQFF.

This clone was seen more than once but under ten times. The CDR3 is CATETGGYYGYTF. The CDR3 DNA reads TGTGCCACCGAGACGGGGGGGTACTATGGCTACACCTTC. The V gene is TRBV28, the J gene TRBJ1-2, with D tentatively TRBD1 (5 bases). From germline, CDR1 is MDHEN and CDR2 SYDVKM. V was clipped by 10 bases and J by 3 bases, with 15 bases between them. The CDR3 is 13 amino acids.

This rearrangement joins TRBV4-3 to TRBJ1-3, with D uncertain. The CDR3 is 15 residues long. The V gene's germline CDR1 is LGHNA and CDR2 YSLEER. The ends were cut back, 0 bases at V and 4 bases at J, with 10 bases in the middle. The CDR3 DNA sequence: TGCGCCAGCAGCCAAGATAGCGACCCCGGAAACACCATATATTTT. It is translated as CASSQDSDPGNTIYF.